These 14 T cell receptor beta chains were all obtained from the same sample, sequenced in a study of blood T cell repertoires in COVID-19. This table comes from immunoSEQ multiplex PCR, and its TCRdb copy is limited to in-frame clones, with some not included. The sample lists about 120,000 clones, about 83% occurring once. The specimen sequenced was peripheral blood. The origin of the receptors is a man in his fifties or sixties with acute or convalescent COVID-19.

V and J are TRBV7-3 and TRBJ2-7; 7 positions match TRBD1. V was pared by 0 bases and J by 6 bases, with 14 bases of the junction left unmatched. The CDR3 sequence is 17 residues long. Germline V gives CDR1 SGHTA, CDR2 FQGTGA. CDR3 loop: CASSLTSRGQRTGEQYF. DNA for the CDR3: TGTGCCAGCAGCTTAACGAGTCGGGGACAGCGGACGGGCGAGCAGTACTTC.

This clone was picked up a small number of times. The V call is TRBV2, the J call TRBJ1-5; weak D call: TRBD1 (5 bases). Trimming cost V 6 bases and J 4 bases, with 13 bases left between them. CDR1 is SNHLY, CDR2 FYNNEI, per germline. CDR3 length: 14 amino acids. In DNA, the CDR3 is TGTGCCAGCAGCGGCGGGGGGAGAAATCAGCCCCAGCATTTT. Protein sequence: CASSGGGRNQPQHF.

The rearrangement uses TRBV7-8 and TRBJ1-3; TRBD1 matches 7 bases. Germline-derived CDR1 and CDR2 are SGHVS and FQNEAQ. This CDR3 has 19 amino acids. V gave up 0 bases and J gave up 0 bases; unmatched junction bases: 11. CDR3 bases: TGTGCCAGCAGCTTAGCCTCAGGGACAGCCAAATACTCTGGAAACACCATATATTTT. Translating it yields CASSLASGTAKYSGNTIYF.

This rearrangement joins TRBV19 to TRBJ2-1; the match to TRBD2 covers 10 bases. Germline CDR1 and CDR2: LNHDA and SQIVND (reference sequence). Trimming at V came to 1 base and at J to 8 bases, leaving 5 bases not matched to a gene. CDR3 length equals 15 residues. CDR3 nucleotides: TGTGCCAGTAGTATAGGGGCTAGCGGGAGCGATGAGCAGTTCTTC. This gives the protein CASSIGASGSDEQFF.

The V call is TRBV28, the J call TRBJ2-7; D might be TRBD2 (6 bases). The CDR3 covers 16 residues. The germline V gene has CDR1 MDHEN and CDR2 SYDVKM. Trimming pared 5 bases from V and 4 bases from J, leaving 21 bases between. CDR3 sequence reads: CASSGTGVTMTYEQYF. The CDR3 nucleotides are TGTGCCAGCAGTGGGACGGGAGTGACGATGACGTACGAGCAGTACTTC. The full variable domain, in which reference TRBV28 and TRBJ2-7 provide the parts outside the CDR3, is DVKVTQSSRYLVKRTGEKVFLECVQDMDHENMFWYRQDPGLGLRLIYFSYDVKMKEKGDIPEGYSVSREKKERFSLILESASTNQTSMYLCASSGTGVTMTYEQYFGPGTRLTVT.

This chain uses TRBV6-6 with TRBJ1-5, with no clear D. This CDR3 region has 13 residues. V was pared by 0 bases and J by 5 bases, with 5 bases between. Germline V gene sequence: CDR1 MNHNY, CDR2 SVGAGI (reference sequence). Here the CDR3 DNA reads TGTGCCAGCAGTTACTCGTTCGATCAGCCCCAGCATTTT. Residues: CASSYSFDQPQHF.

This sequence joins TRBV6-5 and TRBJ1-5, with 7 bases fitting TRBD1. This CDR3 contains 15 residues. Germline V CDR1 and CDR2: MNHEY, SVGAGI. J was trimmed by 0 bases and V by 5 bases; bases with no gene match: 4. CDR3 region: CASSQDRNSNQPQHF. The CDR3 coding sequence is TGTGCCAGCAGTCAGGACAGGAATAGCAATCAGCCCCAGCATTTT.

J is TRBJ2-2 and V is TRBV6-5; D might be TRBD2 (5 bases). V shed 7 bases and J shed 7 bases, with 16 bases lying between them. CDR3 length: 14 residues. Germline V gives CDR1 MNHEY, CDR2 SVGAGI. CDR3 region: CASKRRPYDGELFF. CDR3 coding DNA: TGTGCCAGCAAGCGGAGGCCCTATGACGGGGAGCTGTTTTTT.

The chain links TRBV2 to TRBJ2-1, with 9 bases that match TRBD2. The germline CDR1 and CDR2 sequences are SNHLY and FYNNEI. V shed 3 bases, J shed 9 bases, and the junction held 9 bases outside the gene matches. The CDR3 has 15 residues. The CDR3 DNA sequence: TGTGCCAGCAGTGAGGTTGGCGGGAGGGCGGGTGAGCAGTTCTTC. It yields the protein CASSEVGGRAGEQFF.

Here the CDR3 reads CASRLTFGYNEQFF. In DNA form, the CDR3 reads TGTGCCAGCCGGCTGACTTTTGGTTACAATGAGCAGTTCTTC. The chain uses TRBV18 and TRBJ2-1; unclear D gene. CDR1 is KGHSH, CDR2 LQKENI, per germline. The CDR3 covers 14 residues. V was cut by 8 bases and J by 4 bases, with 15 bases left in between.

V and J are TRBV27 and TRBJ2-1, with 8 bases identical to TRBD2. The CDR3 runs to 17 residues. Germline V gene sequence: CDR1 MNHEY, CDR2 SMNVEV (reference sequence). V shed 2 bases and J 1 base; nucleotides not matched to a gene: 7. The CDR3 loop is CASSLVSGSGSYNEQFF. The CDR3 bases are TGTGCCAGCAGTTTAGTAAGCGGGAGTGGATCCTACAATGAGCAGTTCTTC.

The chain carries TRBV27 and TRBJ2-5; tentatively, D is TRBD2 (5 bases). The CDR3 is made up of 15 amino acids. Germline V gene data show CDR1 as MNHEY and CDR2 as SMNVEV (reference sequence). Trimming cost V 5 bases and J 5 bases, with 18 bases left between them. The CDR3 sequence is CASSPDWGNVETQYF. The CDR3 nucleotides are TGTGCCAGCAGTCCGGACTGGGGTAATGTGGAGACCCAGTACTTC.

V is TRBV12-3 or TRBV12-4 and J is TRBJ2-1; 10 bases are a match to TRBD2. V dropped 7 bases and J dropped 6; count of bases not matched to a gene: 3. This CDR3 contains 13 residues. The CDR3 sequence is CASTRTSGNEQFF. The DNA for the CDR3 is TGTGCCAGCACCCGGACTAGCGGCAATGAGCAGTTCTTC.

The chain employs TRBV28 and TRBJ2-7; D perhaps matches TRBD2 (6 bases). The CDR3 has 14 residues. The V gene's germline CDR1 is MDHEN and CDR2 SYDVKM. V was cut by 7 bases and J by 3 bases, with 16 bases left in between. The CDR3 nucleotides are TGTGCCAGCAATTATCCGGGCGGGAACTACGAGCAGTACTTC. This encodes CASNYPGGNYEQYF.